Following are 13 T cell receptor beta chains from one sample sequenced in a study of blood T cell repertoires in COVID-19. Profiled with immunoSEQ multiplex PCR; TCRdb holds only in-frame clones, not every one. This table holds about 230,000 clones, around 84% found once. Sequenced material: peripheral blood. The origin of the receptors is a man aged 50-59 years with COVID-19, enrolled during active disease.

As concerns this clone: The same CDR3 can be traced to other DNA sequences in this sample. The chain couples TRBV5-1 to TRBJ2-5; 7 bases align to TRBD2. Trimming removed 0 bases from V and 5 bases from J; junction bases left unmatched: 4. CDR3 size: 14 residues. Germline values: CDR1 SGHRS, CDR2 YFSETQ. CDR3 in DNA: TGCGCCAGCAGCTTGGGGGGCGGGAGTGAGACCCAGTACTTC. Encoded protein: CASSLGGGSETQYF.

The genes are TRBV9 and TRBJ1-5, with 7 bases that match TRBD1. Losses at the gene ends were 7 bases for V and 4 bases for J; bases not matched to a gene: 11. CDR1 and CDR2 from the germline V gene are SGDLS and YYNGEE. The CDR3 is 15 residues long. CDR3 nucleotide sequence: TGTGCCAGCGTAGCTGGCAGGGGGTTAAATCAGCCCCAGCATTTT. Translation: CASVAGRGLNQPQHF.

The chain combines TRBV5-4 with TRBJ1-1; D might be TRBD1 (6 bases). Germline lookup yields CDR1 SGHNT and CDR2 YYREEE (reference sequence). The CDR3 sequence is 14 residues long. Trimming shortened V by 4 bases and J by 5 bases, and 15 bases separated the two germline ends. CDR3 region: CASSQPGQRTEAFF. The CDR3 bases are TGTGCCAGCAGCCAGCCGGGACAACGAACTGAAGCTTTCTTT.

The V gene is TRBV2, the J gene TRBJ2-1, with D unresolved. Trimming cost V 3 bases and J 8 bases, with 11 bases left between them. This CDR3 has 13 residues. Germline V lookup: CDR1 SNHLY, CDR2 FYNNEI. The CDR3 here is CASSDGQSYEQFF. CDR3 DNA: TGTGCCAGCAGTGATGGGCAGTCCTATGAGCAGTTCTTC. The entire variable domain, with the rest obtained from reference TRBV2 and TRBJ2-1, is as follows: EPEVTQTPSHQVTQMGQEVILRCVPISNHLYFYWYRQILGQKVEFLVSFYNNEISEKSEIFDDQFSVERPDGSNFTLKIRSTKLEDSAMYFCASSDGQSYEQFFGPGTRLTVL.

The chain couples TRBV9 to TRBJ1-2; TRBD1 is a possible D gene (5 bases). CDR3 length equals 15 residues. The germline gives CDR1 SGDLS, CDR2 YYNGEE. Trimming took 4 bases from V and 1 from J, leaving 14 bases between them. CDR3 sequence reads: CASSPLGGVNYGYTF. In DNA form, the CDR3 reads TGTGCCAGCAGCCCCCTCGGGGGGGTTAACTATGGCTACACCTTC.

The chain combines TRBV10-3 with TRBJ2-7; 9 nucleotides line up with TRBD1. The CDR3 has 15 amino acids. Germline V CDR1 and CDR2: ENHRY, SYGVKD. V lost 6 bases, J lost 4 bases, and 10 bases stayed unmatched. The CDR3 here is CAISGATGGSYEQYF. In nucleotides, the CDR3 is TGTGCCATCAGCGGAGCTACAGGGGGCTCATACGAGCAGTACTTC.

This chain connects TRBV7-6 to TRBJ2-7; a possible D gene is TRBD1 (6 bases). The CDR3 is 14 amino acids. The V end lost 0 bases, the J end lost 3 bases, and 9 bases lay between the germline ends. Germline CDR1 and CDR2: SGHVS and FNYEAQ. The CDR3 coding sequence is TGTGCCAGCAGCTTAGCGTTGGACAGCTACGAGCAGTACTTC. The encoded protein is CASSLALDSYEQYF.

This rearrangement joins TRBV15 to TRBJ1-4, with 7 bases identical to TRBD1. This CDR3 has 15 residues. Germline lookup yields CDR1 LNHNV and CDR2 YYDKDF (reference sequence). V shed 5 bases and J 4 bases; nucleotides not matched to a gene: 7. CDR3 region: CATSFRQGYNEKLFF. The CDR3 nucleotides are TGTGCCACCAGCTTTCGACAGGGTTATAATGAAAAACTGTTTTTT.

This clone occurred once. The V gene is TRBV19, the J gene TRBJ1-4; unclear D gene. Per the germline V gene, CDR1 is LNHDA and CDR2 is SQIVND (reference sequence). The V end was cut by 1 base, the J end by 8 bases, with 14 bases between. The CDR3 has 15 amino acids. The CDR3 loop is CASSIGFDRREKLFF. In DNA form, the CDR3 reads TGTGCCAGTAGTATAGGATTTGATAGAAGAGAAAAACTGTTTTTT.

J is TRBJ2-7 and V is TRBV7-8, with D possibly TRBD2 on 6 matching bases. From germline, CDR1 is SGHVS and CDR2 FQNEAQ. This CDR3 is 13 amino acids long. V was shortened by 5 bases and J by 7 bases, with 15 bases between the two germline ends. CDR3 DNA: TGTGCCAGCAGCACCCGGGCGGCGGGGGAGCAGTACTTC. This encodes CASSTRAAGEQYF.

This clone was seen only a few times. The chain couples TRBV3-1 (or the pseudogene TRBV3-2) to TRBJ2-7, with 10 bases matching TRBD1. Per germline, CDR1 LGHDT and CDR2 YNNKEL (reference sequence). Germline trimming cut 1 base from V and 3 bases from J; bases unmatched to any gene: 0. CDR3 size: 14 residues. For the CDR3, the DNA is TGTGCCAGCAGCCAAGGGACAGGGGGCTACGAGCAGTACTTC. Translation: CASSQGTGGYEQYF.

The CDR3 nucleotides read TGTGCCAGCACGCAGGGGAGCGGAGGCTACACCTTC. Residues: CASTQGSGGYTF. The chain recombines TRBV5-4 with TRBJ1-2, with D possibly TRBD1 on 6 matching bases. V shed 6 bases and J shed 8 bases, with 14 bases lying between them. There are 12 residues in the CDR3. Germline CDR1 SGHNT, CDR2 YYREEE (reference sequence).

The chain joins TRBV6-5 to TRBJ2-7, with 8 bases that match TRBD1. CDR1 is MNHEY and CDR2 is SVGAGI in the germline V gene. Unmatched junction bases numbered 8, after V lost 7 bases and J lost 3 bases. The CDR3 sequence is 14 residues long. CDR3 amino acids: CASKQGASFYEQYF. The CDR3 coding sequence is TGTGCCAGCAAGCAGGGGGCGTCGTTCTACGAGCAGTACTTC.